This entry lists 5 T cell receptor beta chains sequenced from one sample in a study of CD8 T cells in ankylosing spondylitis. TCRdb re-called the 5' RACE reads with MiXCR, one entry per CDR3 protein. The sample shows hundreds of thousands of distinct CDR3 sequences, approximately 20% of them seen only once. Material for sequencing was blood, either unsorted or a sorted T cell fraction (not recorded which). The receptor source for this set is a male donor with ankylosing spondylitis or in good health (not recorded which).

The chain employs TRBV12-3 or TRBV12-4 and TRBJ2-3; 8 bases match TRBD2. After removal of 1 base from V and 6 bases from J, the junction contained 3 bases not matched to a gene. CDR3 length: 14 amino acids. The CDR3: CASSLELAADTQYF. Here the CDR3 DNA reads TGTGCCAGCAGTTTAGAACTAGCGGCGGATACGCAGTATTTT.

This clonotype has a handful of counts. This rearrangement joins TRBV27 to TRBJ1-2; perhaps TRBD1 as D (6 bases). The CDR3 sequence is 14 residues long. V was pared by 5 bases and J by 8 bases, with 18 bases between. CDR1 MNHEY and CDR2 SMNVEV come from the germline V gene (reference sequence). The CDR3 DNA sequence: TGTGCCAGCAGTCCCTTGGGGGGGGCGCAGGGCTACACCTTC. This translates into CASSPLGGAQGYTF.

The CDR3, as DNA: TGTGCCAGCACTTGGGGGCTTATTCTTAGCAATCAGCCCCAGCATTTT. It specifies CASTWGLILSNQPQHF. The chain has TRBV6-5 and TRBJ1-5, with a tentative D call TRBD1 (6 bases). From germline, CDR1 is MNHEY and CDR2 SVGAGI. The length of the CDR3 is 16 residues. Between the trimmed V and J ends, which lost 7 bases and 0 bases, there was a span of 16 bases.

This clonotype was counted at least ten times. CDR3 sequence (DNA): TGCGCCAGCAGCTTGGCCACGAACACTGAAGCTTTCTTT. Its translation: CASSLATNTEAFF. The chain is built from TRBV5-1 and TRBJ1-1; D remains ambiguous. Germline V gene sequence: CDR1 SGHRS, CDR2 YFSETQ. The CDR3 sequence is 13 residues long. Deletions cut 0 bases from V and 1 base from J, with 4 bases between.

The chain uses TRBV11-2 and TRBJ2-5; D possibly uses TRBD1 or TRBD2 (5 bases each). The CDR3 totals 17 residues. V lost 1 base and J lost 3, with 18 bases in between. CDR1 is SGHAT and CDR2 is FQNNGV in the germline V gene. CDR3 protein: CASSLGARGAPEETQYF. The CDR3 DNA sequence: TGTGCCAGCAGCTTAGGAGCAAGAGGGGCGCCGGAAGAGACCCAGTACTTC.